The clone carrying this T cell receptor (beta chain) was seen at least ten times. The antigen is unknown. TCRdb passed the 5' RACE reads through MiXCR, listing each CDR3 protein once. The data hold 20,000 to 30,000 distinct CDR3 sequences, with roughly 10% observed a single time. The time point here: sample taken at primary tumor resection. The sequenced material consisted of unsorted whole RNA from tumor, nontumor lung or frozen PBMC. The CDR3 covers 10 residues. Germline V gene data show CDR1 as DFQATT and CDR2 as SNEGSKA (reference sequence). V gave up 7 bases and J gave up 2 bases, with 6 bases separating them. This sample is part of a study of spatial heterogeneity in lung cancer. General observations from the study: Counts of expanded alpha and beta TCRs within tumors tracked the tumor nonsynonymous mutation count.

The TCR originated in a male donor with early-stage non-small cell lung cancer. The chain couples TRBV20-1 to TRBJ2-7; D remains ambiguous. The starting material was lung tumor tissue, obtained at surgery. The CDR3 protein is CSVGAYEQYF. The DNA for the CDR3 is TGCAGTGTTGGCGCCTACGAGCAGTACTTC.